Shown below are 5 T cell receptor beta chains from a single sample sequenced in a study of blood T cell repertoires in COVID-19. Libraries were prepared by immunoSEQ multiplex PCR; TCRdb keeps only in-frame clonotypes and omits some of them. The sample contains under 150,000 clones, roughly four fifths of which appear only once. Sequenced sample: peripheral blood. Receptors originate from a human donor in a cohort sampled during active COVID-19.

Many counts were recorded for this clone. In nucleotides, the CDR3 is TGTGCCAGCAGCCGCAGGGGGCCTAATGAAAAACTGTTTTTT. It encodes CASSRRGPNEKLFF. The chain couples TRBV6-5 to TRBJ1-4; 8 bases are a match to TRBD1. The germline V gene encodes CDR1 MNHEY and CDR2 SVGAGI. This CDR3 comprises 14 residues. V lost 6 bases, J lost 3 bases, and 3 bases stayed unmatched.

This chain uses TRBV7-3 with TRBJ1-6, with 7 positions matching TRBD1. The CDR3 is 16 residues long. Trimming at V came to 6 bases and at J to 8 bases, leaving 13 bases not matched to a gene. Germline loops: CDR1 SGHTA, CDR2 FQGTGA. CDR3 DNA sequence: TGTGCCAGCAGTCTTACAGGGGACGTACGGGATTCACCCCTCCACTTT. It is translated as CASSLTGDVRDSPLHF.

The rearrangement uses TRBV15 and TRBJ2-5; tentative D call: TRBD1 (5 bases). The CDR3 sequence is 14 residues long. Trimming stripped 5 bases from V and 4 bases from J, with 14 bases between. Germline lookup yields CDR1 LNHNV and CDR2 YYDKDF (reference sequence). This chain's CDR3 is CATSPGAGPETQYF. CDR3 bases: TGTGCCACCAGCCCCGGCGCAGGGCCAGAGACCCAGTACTTC.

The rearrangement joins TRBV23-1 to TRBJ2-3, with TRBD1 matching over 10 bases. TRBV23-1 carries the ORF label, with uncertain function. V shed 2 bases, J shed 3 bases, and the junction held 8 bases outside the gene matches. This CDR3 spans 17 amino acids. The CDR3 region is CASSQPQGQGRTDTQYF. The CDR3, as DNA: TGCGCCAGCAGTCAACCCCAGGGACAGGGGAGGACAGATACGCAGTATTTT.

CDR3 DNA sequence: TGTGCCAGCAGCCCCCCAGTGGGACAGTCCACAGATACGCAGTATTTT. It is translated as CASSPPVGQSTDTQYF. V gene TRBV2 combines with J gene TRBJ2-3; 7 bases agree with TRBD1. Unmatched junction bases numbered 11, after V lost 6 bases and J lost 2 bases. The germline V gene has CDR1 SNHLY and CDR2 FYNNEI. The CDR3 is 16 residues long.